This paragraph covers one T cell receptor beta chain sequence. What it binds is not known. Cells defined as naive were viable CD3+CD4+ or CD3+CD8+ and CCR7+CD45RA+CD45RO-CD95-CD27+CD28+. TCRdb's copy holds only in-frame clones and misses some; the assay was immunoSEQ multiplex PCR. The sample holds roughly 20,000 clones, over 95% seen once. This sample is drawn from a study of T cells after posttransplantation cyclophosphamide. Study-level findings and limits: Later post-transplant blood repertoires were often dominated by donor CD8+ memory clones.

Sequenced: naive CD4+ T cells sorted from PBMCs. The source is a man between 35 and 55 years old in good health, CMV-negative, and a related stem cell transplant donor.

As DNA, the CDR3 is TGTGCCAGTAGCGGACAGGGTGGGCAAGAGACCCAGTACTTC. The encoded protein is CASSGQGGQETQYF. This chain joins TRBV19 and TRBJ2-5, with 8 bases fitting TRBD1. Germline values: CDR1 LNHDA, CDR2 SQIVND (reference sequence). Losses at the gene ends were 6 bases for V and 2 bases for J; bases not matched to a gene: 5. CDR3 length: 14 amino acids.